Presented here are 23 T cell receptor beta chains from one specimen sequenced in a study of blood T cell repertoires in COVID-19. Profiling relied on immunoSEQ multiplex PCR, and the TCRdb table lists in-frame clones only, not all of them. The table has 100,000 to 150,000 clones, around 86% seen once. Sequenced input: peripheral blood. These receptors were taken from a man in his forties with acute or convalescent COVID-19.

The chain's CDR3 is CAWSGGPNEKLFF. The CDR3 nucleotides read TGTGCCTGGAGCGGGGGACCGAATGAAAAACTGTTTTTT. The rearrangement links TRBV30 to TRBJ1-4, with a weak D call TRBD1 (5 bases). Deletions cut 3 bases from V and 5 bases from J, with 10 bases between. Per the germline V gene, CDR1 is GTSNPN and CDR2 is SVGIG (reference sequence). The CDR3 loop spans 13 amino acids.

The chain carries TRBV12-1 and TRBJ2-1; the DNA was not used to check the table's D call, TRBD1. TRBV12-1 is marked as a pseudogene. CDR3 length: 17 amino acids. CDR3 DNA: TGTGCCAGCAGCTTACTGAAACAGGGGGCCCTCTACAATGAGCAGTTCTTC. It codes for CASSLLKQGALYNEQFF.

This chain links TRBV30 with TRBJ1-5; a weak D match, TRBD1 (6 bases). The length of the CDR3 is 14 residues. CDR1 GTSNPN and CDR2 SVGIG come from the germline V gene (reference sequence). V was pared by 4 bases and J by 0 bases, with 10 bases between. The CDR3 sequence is CAWKADSSNQPQHF. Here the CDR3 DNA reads TGTGCCTGGAAAGCGGACAGTAGCAATCAGCCCCAGCATTTT.

The CDR3 DNA follows: TGTGCCAGCAGCCCCGGGTATCAGCTGGATACGCAGTATTTT. Protein sequence: CASSPGYQLDTQYF. The chain couples TRBV3-1 (or the pseudogene TRBV3-2) to TRBJ2-3; no reliable D call. The CDR3 has 14 residues. CDR1 LGHDT and CDR2 YNNKEL come from the germline V gene (reference sequence). The V end lost 4 bases, the J end lost 6 bases, and 14 bases lay between the germline ends.

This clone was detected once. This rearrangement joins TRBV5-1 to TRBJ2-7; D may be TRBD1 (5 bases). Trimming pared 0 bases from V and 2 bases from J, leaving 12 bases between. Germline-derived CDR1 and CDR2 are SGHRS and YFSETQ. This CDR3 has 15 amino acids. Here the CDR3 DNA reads TGCGCCAGCAGCTTGGAGTGGGGCGGCCCCTACGAGCAGTACTTC. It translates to CASSLEWGGPYEQYF. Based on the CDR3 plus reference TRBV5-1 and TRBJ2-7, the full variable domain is KAGVTQTPRYLIKTRGQQVTLSCSPISGHRSVSWYQQTPGQGLQFLFEYFSETQRNKGNFPGRFSGRQFSNSRSEMNVSTLELGDSALYLCASSLEWGGPYEQYFGPGTRLTVT.

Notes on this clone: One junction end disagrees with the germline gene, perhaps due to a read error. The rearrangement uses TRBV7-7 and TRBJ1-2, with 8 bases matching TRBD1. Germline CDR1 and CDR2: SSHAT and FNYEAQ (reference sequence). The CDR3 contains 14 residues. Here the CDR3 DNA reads TGTGCTAGCAGCTTAGAGGAGACAGGGGAAGGCTACACCTTC. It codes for CASSLEETGEGYTF. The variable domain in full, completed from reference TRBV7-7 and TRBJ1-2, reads GAGVSQSPRYKVTKRGQDVTLRCDPISSHATLYWYQQALGQGPEFLTYFNYEAQPDKSGLPSDRFSAERPEGSISTLTIQRTEQRDSAMYRCASSLEETGEGYTFGSGTRLTVV.

CDR3 DNA sequence: TGTGCCTGGAGGAGGAGGGACACAGATACGCAGTATTTT. Translated: CAWRRRDTDTQYF. The chain recombines TRBV30 with TRBJ2-3; TRBD2 is a possible D gene (6 bases). Per germline, CDR1 GTSNPN and CDR2 SVGIG (reference sequence). V was trimmed by 3 bases and J by 2 bases, leaving 9 bases between them. The CDR3 has 13 amino acids. The full variable domain, rest sourced from reference TRBV30 and TRBJ2-3, is SQTIHQWPATLVQPVGSPLSLECTVEGTSNPNLYWYRQAAGRGLQLLFYSVGIGQISSEVPQNLSASRPQDRQFILSSKKLLLSDSGFYLCAWRRRDTDTQYFGPGTRLTVL.

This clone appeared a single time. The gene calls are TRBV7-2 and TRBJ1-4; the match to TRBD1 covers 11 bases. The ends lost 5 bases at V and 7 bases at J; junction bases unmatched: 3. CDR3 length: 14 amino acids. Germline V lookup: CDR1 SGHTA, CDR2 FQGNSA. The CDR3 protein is CASSQDRGPEKLFF. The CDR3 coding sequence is TGTGCCAGCAGCCAGGACAGGGGGCCTGAAAAACTGTTTTTT. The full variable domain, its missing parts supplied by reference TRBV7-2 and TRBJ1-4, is GAGVSQSPSNKVTEKGKDVELRCDPISGHTALYWYRQSLGQGLEFLIYFQGNSAPDKSGLPSDRFSAERTGGSVSTLTIQRTQQEDSAVYLCASSQDRGPEKLFFGSGTQLSVL.

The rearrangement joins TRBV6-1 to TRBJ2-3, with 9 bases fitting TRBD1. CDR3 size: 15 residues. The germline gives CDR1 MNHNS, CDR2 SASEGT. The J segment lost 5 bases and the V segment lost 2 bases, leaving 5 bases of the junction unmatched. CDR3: CASSEWGTGLDTQYF. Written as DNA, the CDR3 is TGTGCCAGCAGTGAATGGGGGACAGGGTTAGATACGCAGTATTTT.

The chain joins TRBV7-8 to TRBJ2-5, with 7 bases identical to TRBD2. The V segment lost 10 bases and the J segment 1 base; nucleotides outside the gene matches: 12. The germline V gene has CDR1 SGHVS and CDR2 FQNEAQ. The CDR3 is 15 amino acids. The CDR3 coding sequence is TGTGCCACCAGTGGGGCTAGCGGCCCCCAAGAGACCCAGTACTTC. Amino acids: CATSGASGPQETQYF.

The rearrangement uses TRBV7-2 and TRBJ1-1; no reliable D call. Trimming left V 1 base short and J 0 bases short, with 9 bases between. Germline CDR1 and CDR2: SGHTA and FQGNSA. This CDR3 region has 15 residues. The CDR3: CASSLGGILNTEAFF. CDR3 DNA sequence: TGTGCCAGCAGCTTAGGAGGCATCTTGAACACTGAAGCTTTCTTT.

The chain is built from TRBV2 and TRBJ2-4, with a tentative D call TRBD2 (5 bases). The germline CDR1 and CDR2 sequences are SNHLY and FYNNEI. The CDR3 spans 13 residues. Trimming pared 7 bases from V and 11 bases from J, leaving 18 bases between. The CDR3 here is CASNEGPGLVQYF. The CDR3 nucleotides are TGTGCCAGCAACGAAGGACCGGGATTAGTTCAGTACTTC.

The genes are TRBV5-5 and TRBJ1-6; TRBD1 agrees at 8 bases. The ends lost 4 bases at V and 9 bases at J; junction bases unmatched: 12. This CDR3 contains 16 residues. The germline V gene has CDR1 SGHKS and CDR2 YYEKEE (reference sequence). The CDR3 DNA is TGTGCCAGCAGCATAGGACAGGGCTCGGGAACTTCACCCCTCCACTTT. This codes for CASSIGQGSGTSPLHF.

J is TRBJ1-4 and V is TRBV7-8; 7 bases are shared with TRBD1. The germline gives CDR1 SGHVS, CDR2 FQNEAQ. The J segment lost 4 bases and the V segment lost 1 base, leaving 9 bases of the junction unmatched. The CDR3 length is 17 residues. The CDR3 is CASSLGTGGRVNEKLFF. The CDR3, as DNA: TGTGCCAGCAGCTTAGGGACAGGAGGACGCGTTAATGAAAAACTGTTTTTT. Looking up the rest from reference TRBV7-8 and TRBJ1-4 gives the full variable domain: GAGVSQSPRYKVAKRGQDVALRCDPISGHVSLFWYQQALGQGPEFLTYFQNEAQLDKSGLPSDRFFAERPEGSVSTLKIQRTQQEDSAVYLCASSLGTGGRVNEKLFFGSGTQLSVL.

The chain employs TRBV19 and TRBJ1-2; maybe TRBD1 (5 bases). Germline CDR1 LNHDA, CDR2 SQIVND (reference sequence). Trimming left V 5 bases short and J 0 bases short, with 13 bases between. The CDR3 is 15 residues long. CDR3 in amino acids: CASSSHRSANYGYTF. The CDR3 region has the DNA TGTGCCAGTAGTTCCCACAGGTCCGCTAACTATGGCTACACCTTC.

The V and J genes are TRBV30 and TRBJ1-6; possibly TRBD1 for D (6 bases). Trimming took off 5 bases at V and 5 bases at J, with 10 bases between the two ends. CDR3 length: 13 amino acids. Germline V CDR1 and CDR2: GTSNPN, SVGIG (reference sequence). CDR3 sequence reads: CAWGQSDNSPLHF. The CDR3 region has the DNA TGTGCCTGGGGACAGTCAGATAATTCACCCCTCCACTTT.

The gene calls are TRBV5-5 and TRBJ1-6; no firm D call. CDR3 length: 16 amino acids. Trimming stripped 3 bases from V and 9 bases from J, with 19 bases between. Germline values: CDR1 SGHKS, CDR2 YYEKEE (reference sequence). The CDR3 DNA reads TGTGCCAGCAGCTCCTCGACCCGCTGGGCCACTTCACCCCTCCACTTT. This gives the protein CASSSSTRWATSPLHF.

This chain's CDR3 is CASSTGTGTEAFF. The CDR3 nucleotides are TGTGCCAGCAGCACCGGTACAGGGACTGAAGCTTTCTTT. The chain links TRBV5-5 to TRBJ1-1; tentative D call: TRBD1 (6 bases). From germline, CDR1 is SGHKS and CDR2 YYEKEE (reference sequence). The CDR3 has 13 amino acids. The V end lost 4 bases, the J end lost 5 bases, and 12 bases lay between the germline ends.

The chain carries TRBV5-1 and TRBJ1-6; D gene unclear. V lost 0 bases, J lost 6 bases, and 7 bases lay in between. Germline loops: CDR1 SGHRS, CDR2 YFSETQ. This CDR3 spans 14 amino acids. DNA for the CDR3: TGCGCCAGCAGCTTGGAAGTCGGTAATTCACCCCTCCACTTT. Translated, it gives CASSLEVGNSPLHF.

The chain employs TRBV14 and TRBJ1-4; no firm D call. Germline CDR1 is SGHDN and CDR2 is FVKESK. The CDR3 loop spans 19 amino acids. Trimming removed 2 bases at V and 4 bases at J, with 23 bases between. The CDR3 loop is CASSQNEGTAGMNNEKLFF. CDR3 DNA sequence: TGTGCCAGCAGCCAAAACGAGGGCACTGCGGGGATGAATAATGAAAAACTGTTTTTT.

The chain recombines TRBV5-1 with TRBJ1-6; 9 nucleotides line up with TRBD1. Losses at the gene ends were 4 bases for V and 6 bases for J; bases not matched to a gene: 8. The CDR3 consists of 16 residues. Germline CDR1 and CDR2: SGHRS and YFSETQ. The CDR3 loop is CASSTSTGGSNSPLHF. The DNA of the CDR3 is TGCGCCAGCAGCACTTCGACAGGGGGAAGTAATTCACCCCTCCACTTT. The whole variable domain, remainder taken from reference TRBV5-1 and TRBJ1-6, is KAGVTQTPRYLIKTRGQQVTLSCSPISGHRSVSWYQQTPGQGLQFLFEYFSETQRNKGNFPGRFSGRQFSNSRSEMNVSTLELGDSALYLCASSTSTGGSNSPLHFGNGTRLTVT.

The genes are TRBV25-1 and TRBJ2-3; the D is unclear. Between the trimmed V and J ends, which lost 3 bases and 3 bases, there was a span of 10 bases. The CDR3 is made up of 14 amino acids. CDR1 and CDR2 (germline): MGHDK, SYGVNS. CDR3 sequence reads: CASSDVLATDTQYF. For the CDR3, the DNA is TGTGCCAGCAGTGACGTCTTGGCAACAGATACGCAGTATTTT.

CDR3 residues: CASSIGTGKNTEAFF. The CDR3 DNA sequence: TGTGCCAGTAGTATCGGGACAGGGAAGAACACTGAAGCTTTCTTT. V gene TRBV19 combines with J gene TRBJ1-1, with 9 nucleotides matching TRBD1. Trimming cost V 3 bases and J 1 base; bases outside gene matches: 3. Per germline, CDR1 LNHDA and CDR2 SQIVND (reference sequence). This CDR3 has 15 residues.